Given below is one TCR beta chain in context. The data belong to a study of T cell responses to AZD1222 COVID-19 vaccine. The germline V gene has CDR1 SEHNR and CDR2 FQNEAQ (reference sequence). Deletions cut 2 bases from V and 2 bases from J, with 15 bases between. CDR3 length: 16 residues. Data came from immunoSEQ multiplex PCR; TCRdb stores just in-frame clones and leaves some out. The sample records about 140,000 clones, roughly 92% being singletons. This TCR came from an adult in good health. The V call is TRBV7-9, the J call TRBJ2-5; the D gene could be TRBD1 or TRBD2 (5 bases each). Here the sequenced sample was peripheral blood, taken on day 0 of AZD1222 vaccination. The CDR3, as DNA: TGTGCCAGCAGCTTATCGAGGGGCAGTACACAAGAGACCCAGTACTTC. Translated: CASSLSRGSTQETQYF.